This T cell receptor (beta chain) came from a study of cytomegalovirus exposure and HLA in healthy donors. The primer mix had 60 Vbeta and 13 Jbeta primers. Using immunoSEQ multiplex PCR, the repertoire was profiled, and TCRdb retains in-frame clones only, with some absent. Of fewer than 150,000 clones in the sample, 80% were seen once. V was shortened by 4 bases and J by 6 bases, with 16 bases between the two germline ends. This CDR3 has 15 residues. Germline V gene data show CDR1 as MDHEN and CDR2 as SYDVKM. Specimen: PBMCs. The V call is TRBV28, the J call TRBJ1-5; D might be TRBD1 (5 bases). This TCR derives from a man between 50 and 59 years old in good health and CMV-seronegative. The DNA for the CDR3 is TGTGCCAGCAGTTCCCCCGCAGGGTTAGGTCAGCCCCAGCATTTT. Translating it yields CASSSPAGLGQPQHF.